This paragraph reports one TCR beta chain. Its cognate antigen has yet to be identified. No base quality information exists; no much larger clone differs at one position. Relative to germline, V is 0 bases shorter and J is 2 bases shorter, with 6 bases between their ends. The CDR3 measures 14 amino acids from cysteine to phenylalanine. The sequence is cut down to CDR3 DNA, 42 bases in frame from base 1. CDR1 and CDR2 (SGHTS, YDEGEE) derive from the germline V gene. The immunoSEQ Assay, a bias-controlled multiplex PCR, was used to amplify TCRbeta CDR3 regions from genomic DNA. In the source study's methods: The number of nucleated cells in each sample was estimated by amplification of reference gene primers within the assay. To quantify the absolute abundance of each unique TCRbeta CDR3 rearrangement, sequence reads were collapsed and filtered. For each sample, productive Simpson clonality was calculated as the square root of Simpson's diversity index over productive rearrangements. TCRdb re-hosts the immuneACCESS table, in-frame sequences only. Its copies lack some clones; in the studies checked, an unresolved V gene accounts for under half of them, and the cause for the rest is not known. V and J calls and clone size are as listed in that table; D and trimming were resolved from the DNA. In all, the sample holds 15,000 to 18,000 clones, and about 86% of those were seen once. The leading ten clones occupy 50% to 60% of the sample.

The sample belongs to a study of blood T cell repertoires in COVID-19 (dated by TCRdb to 2019 to 2021). With respect to the entire study: The collaborator samples originated in the United States, Italy and Spain and spanned the acute and convalescent phases of COVID-19. The prospective study material was composed of cDNA or gDNA derived from T cells, B-cell-depleted T cells, or PBMCs. The repertoires were released in a freely available public database intended as a resource for research on the immune response to SARS-CoV-2. Samples were obtained from the ongoing ImmuneRACE study (first 160 participants) and from 1,254 subjects provided by 6 global collaborators. A de-identified subject ID, COVID-19 status, age in years and sex were almost always included in the sample metadata. Where available, HLA class I and class II types were obtained from metadata supplied by the sample provider rather than from assay-based typing. Subjects who had been exposed to COVID-19, were actively infected with it, or had recovered from it provided the deeply sampled blood TCRbeta repertoires that made up the dataset.

Whole blood was collected in K2EDTA tubes by collaborating institutions according to the institutions' own protocols. For TCRbeta analysis, collaborators shipped samples as frozen whole blood, isolated PBMCs, or DNA extracted from either of those sample types. Here is what the overall study found, with its caveats: Clinical and demographic metadata were provided uncurated, with the amount varying by source and participant.

Sequencing used peripheral blood. The chain uses TRBV5-8 and TRBJ2-1; the D segment cannot be called with confidence. The TCR comes from a man aged 55 to 70 with acute or convalescent COVID-19. The CDR3 reads CASSLEPTYNEQFF. The DNA reads as follows: TGTGCCAGCAGCTTGGAGCCAACCTACAATGAGCAGTTCTTC.